Below, one T cell receptor beta chain is given with its context. The antigen remains unidentified. A single record per CDR3 protein comes from TCRdb applying MiXCR to the 5' RACE reads. Here the sample spans hundreds of thousands of distinct CDR3 sequences, around a quarter being singletons. Germline V gives CDR1 SEHNR, CDR2 FQNEAQ (reference sequence). V lost 4 bases to trimming and J lost 5 bases, with 15 bases between them. This CDR3 is 15 amino acids long. This sample is part of a study of T-cell memory formation after mild COVID-19. Study-wide findings and caveats: Clones that contracted from day 15 to 85 were balanced CD4/CD8, while later expanders leaned CD4+. Largely, contracting CD4+ clones fell within CM and EM, and contracting CD8+ clones within EMRA.

The sequenced material came from PBMCs or a T cell subset sorted from them (not recorded which). The chain couples TRBV7-9 to TRBJ2-1, with D unclear. The origin of this receptor is an adult woman who had mild COVID-19 (a few samples of this study predate the infection). Cell type and time point are not known. CDR3 residues: CASSSFPMEDNEQFF. The CDR3, as DNA: TGTGCCAGCAGCTCGTTCCCGATGGAAGACAATGAGCAGTTCTTC.